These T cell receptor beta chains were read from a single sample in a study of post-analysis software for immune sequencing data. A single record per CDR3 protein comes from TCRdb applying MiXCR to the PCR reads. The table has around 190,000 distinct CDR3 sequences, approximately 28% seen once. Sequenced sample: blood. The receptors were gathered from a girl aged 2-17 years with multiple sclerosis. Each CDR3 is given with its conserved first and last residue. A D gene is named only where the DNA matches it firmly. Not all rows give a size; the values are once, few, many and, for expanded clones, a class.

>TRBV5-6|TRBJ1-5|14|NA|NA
CASSSAGLGQPQHF
TGTGCCAGCAGCTCGGCGGGGCTAGGTCAGCCCCAGCATTTT
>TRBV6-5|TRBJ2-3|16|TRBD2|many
CASSYARLAGADTQYF
TGTGCCAGCAGTTACGCACGACTAGCAGGTGCAGATACGCAGTATTTT
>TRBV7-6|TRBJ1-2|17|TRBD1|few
CASSLGGGTTTNYGYTF
TGTGCCAGCAGCTTAGGAGGGGGCACGACGACTAACTATGGCTACACCTTC
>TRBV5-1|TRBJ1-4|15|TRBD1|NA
CASSFFGTGSEKLFF
TGCGCCAGCAGCTTTTTCGGGACAGGGAGTGAAAAACTGTTTTTT
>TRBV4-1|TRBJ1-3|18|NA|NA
CASSQGLARGRPGNTIYF
TGCGCCAGCAGCCAAGGATTGGCGAGGGGAAGGCCTGGAAACACCATATATTTT
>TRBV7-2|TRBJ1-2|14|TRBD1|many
CASSSGQFNYGYTF
TGTGCCAGCAGCTCGGGACAGTTTAACTATGGCTACACCTTC
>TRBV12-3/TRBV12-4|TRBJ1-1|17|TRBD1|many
CASSSTAGGEWYTEAFF
TGTGCCAGCAGTTCCACCGCAGGGGGCGAATGGTACACTGAAGCTTTCTTT
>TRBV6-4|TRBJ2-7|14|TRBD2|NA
CASRALAGVYEQYF
TGTGCCAGCAGGGCACTAGCGGGGGTGTACGAGCAGTACTTC
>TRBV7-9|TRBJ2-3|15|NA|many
CASSPSPEGTDTQYF
TGTGCCAGCAGCCCCTCTCCGGAGGGCACAGATACGCAGTATTTT
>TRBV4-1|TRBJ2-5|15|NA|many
CASSQERIAARTQYF
TGCGCCAGCAGCCAAGAAAGGATTGCCGCTCGGACCCAGTACTTC
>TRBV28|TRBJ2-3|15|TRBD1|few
CASRVGTGWSDTQYF
TGTGCCAGCAGAGTAGGGACAGGGTGGTCAGATACGCAGTATTTT
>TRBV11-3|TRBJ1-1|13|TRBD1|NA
CASSPYRGGEAFF
TGTGCCAGCAGCCCCTACAGGGGCGGGGAAGCTTTCTTT
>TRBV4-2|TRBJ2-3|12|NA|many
CASSQTDATQYF
TGTGCCAGCAGCCAAACAGATGCAACGCAGTATTTT
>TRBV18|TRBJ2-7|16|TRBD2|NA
CGSSPPRLAGGYEQYF
TGTGGCAGCTCACCACCAAGACTAGCGGGGGGCTACGAGCAGTACTTC
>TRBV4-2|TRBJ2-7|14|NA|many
CASSQVGGNYEQYF
TGTGCCAGCAGCCAAGTAGGTGGGAATTACGAGCAGTACTTC
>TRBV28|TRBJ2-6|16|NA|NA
CASSWAGPLGANVLTF
TGTGCCAGCAGTTGGGCAGGGCCTTTGGGGGCCAACGTCCTGACTTTC
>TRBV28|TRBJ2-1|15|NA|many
CASSDHEDLYNEQFF
TGTGCCAGCAGCGACCACGAGGACCTCTACAATGAGCAGTTCTTC
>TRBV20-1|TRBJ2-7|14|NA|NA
CSARDQKGPYEQYF
TGCAGTGCTAGAGATCAAAAGGGCCCCTACGAGCAGTACTTC
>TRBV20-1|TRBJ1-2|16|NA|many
CSAIATTIGGGYGYTF
TGCAGTGCTATAGCAACGACGATCGGGGGTGGCTATGGCTACACCTTC
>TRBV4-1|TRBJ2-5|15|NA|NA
CASSQAPRTDNEQYF
TGCGCCAGCAGCCAAGCGCCTAGGACAGACAATGAGCAGTACTTC
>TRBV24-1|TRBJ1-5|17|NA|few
CATSGGVGPISNQPQHF
TGTGCCACCAGTGGGGGGGTAGGGCCCATTAGCAATCAGCCCCAGCATTTT
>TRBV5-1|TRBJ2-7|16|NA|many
CASSGAPSGTGYEQYF
TGCGCCAGCAGCGGAGCGCCTTCCGGGACGGGATACGAGCAGTACTTC
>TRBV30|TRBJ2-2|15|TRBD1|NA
CAWRGQGAHTGELFF
TGTGCCTGGAGGGGCCAGGGGGCGCACACCGGGGAGCTGTTTTTT
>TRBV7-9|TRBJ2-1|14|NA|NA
CASSPNFEYNEQFF
TGTGCCAGCAGCCCCAACTTTGAATACAATGAGCAGTTCTTC
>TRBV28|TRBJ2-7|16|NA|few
CASSLPQALQRNEQYF
TGTGCCAGCAGTTTGCCCCAGGCCCTCCAAAGGAACGAGCAGTACTTC
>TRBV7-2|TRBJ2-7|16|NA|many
CASSLAWLFSSYEQYF
TGTGCCAGCAGCTTAGCGTGGCTCTTCTCCTCCTACGAGCAGTACTTC
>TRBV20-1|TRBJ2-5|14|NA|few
CSAWAFGSQETQYF
TGCAGTGCTTGGGCATTCGGCTCACAAGAGACCCAGTACTTC
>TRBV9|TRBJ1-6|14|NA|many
CASGKQGFNSPLHF
TGTGCCAGCGGTAAACAGGGCTTTAATTCACCCCTCCACTTT
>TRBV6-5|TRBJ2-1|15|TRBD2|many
CASSYQLAGYNEQFF
TGTGCCAGCAGTTACCAACTAGCGGGATACAATGAGCAGTTCTTC